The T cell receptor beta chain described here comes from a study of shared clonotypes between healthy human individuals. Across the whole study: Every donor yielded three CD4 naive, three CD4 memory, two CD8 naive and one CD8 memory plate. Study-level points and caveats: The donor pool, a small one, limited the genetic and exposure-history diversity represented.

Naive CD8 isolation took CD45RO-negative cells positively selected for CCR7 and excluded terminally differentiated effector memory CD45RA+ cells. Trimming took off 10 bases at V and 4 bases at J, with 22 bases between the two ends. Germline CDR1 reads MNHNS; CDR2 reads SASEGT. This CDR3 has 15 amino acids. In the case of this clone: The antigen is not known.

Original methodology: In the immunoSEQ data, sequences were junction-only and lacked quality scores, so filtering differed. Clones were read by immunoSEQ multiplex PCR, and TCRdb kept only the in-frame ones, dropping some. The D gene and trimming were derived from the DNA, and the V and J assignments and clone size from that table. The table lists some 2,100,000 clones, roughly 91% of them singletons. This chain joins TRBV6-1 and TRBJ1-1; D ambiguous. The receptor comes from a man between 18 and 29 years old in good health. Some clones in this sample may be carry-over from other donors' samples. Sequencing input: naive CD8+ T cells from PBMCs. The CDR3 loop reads CATSDGVGWGTEAFF. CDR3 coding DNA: TGTGCCACCTCCGACGGGGTGGGATGGGGCACTGAAGCTTTCTTT.